This section outlines one TCR beta chain sequence together with its context. CDR1 and CDR2 from the germline V gene are MNHEY and SVGAGI. Trimming removed 5 bases from V and 4 bases from J; junction bases left unmatched: 10. The CDR3 is made up of 15 amino acids. This sample was taken from a study of cytomegalovirus exposure and HLA in healthy donors. Produced via immunoSEQ multiplex PCR; TCRdb's table is partial and in-frame only. This repertoire shows around 160,000 clones, 84% found once; its top ten account for roughly a tenth. Sequencing used PBMCs. V usage is TRBV6-5 and J usage is TRBJ2-7, with TRBD2 matching over 8 bases. This TCR came from a man aged 25 to 45 in good health and CMV-seropositive. The CDR3 spells CASSQLGLAEYEQYF. DNA for the CDR3: TGTGCCAGCAGTCAGCTTGGACTAGCTGAATACGAGCAGTACTTC.